One and the same sample provided the 5 T cell receptor beta chains below, sequenced in a study of blood T cell repertoires in COVID-19. Here immunoSEQ multiplex PCR was the method, and the copy in TCRdb shows in-frame clones only, minus some. The sample yields 90,000 to 120,000 clones, approximately 85% seen once. Material for sequencing was peripheral blood. These receptors were taken from a human donor in a cohort sampled during active COVID-19.

This clone was counted a few times. V usage is TRBV7-2 and J usage is TRBJ2-1; TRBD2 matches 8 bases. The CDR3 extends over 17 amino acids. Germline V gives CDR1 SGHTA, CDR2 FQGNSA. With V trimmed by 1 base and J by 1 base, 6 bases remained unmatched. CDR3 sequence: CASSLVGGRRSYNEQFF. CDR3 DNA sequence: TGTGCCAGCAGCTTAGTAGGCGGGAGGAGGTCCTACAATGAGCAGTTCTTC.

The rearrangement joins TRBV15 to TRBJ1-6, with 9 bases matching TRBD1. Trimming cost V 1 base and J 7 bases; bases outside gene matches: 8. This CDR3 region has 17 residues. Germline V gives CDR1 LNHNV, CDR2 YYDKDF (reference sequence). CDR3 bases: TGTGCCACCAGCAGAGGGATCGGACAGGGGTGGAATTCACCCCTCCACTTT. Translating it yields CATSRGIGQGWNSPLHF.

The chain is built from TRBV3-1 (or the pseudogene TRBV3-2) and TRBJ1-2, with unresolved D. Germline V gene lookup returns CDR1 LGHDT and CDR2 YNNKEL (reference sequence). CDR3 length: 13 amino acids. Trimming took 1 base from V and 10 from J, leaving 13 bases between them. DNA of the CDR3: TGTGCCAGCAGCCAAGTGTACTCCGGGTCCTACACCTTC. This sequence encodes CASSQVYSGSYTF.

V gene TRBV6-5 combines with J gene TRBJ2-2; D is possibly TRBD2 (6 bases). Looked up from germline, CDR1 is MNHEY and CDR2 is SVGAGI. The CDR3 extends over 16 amino acids. Trimming left V 2 bases short and J 3 bases short, with 13 bases between. DNA for the CDR3: TGTGCCAGCAGTTACCATGGGGGGTTGTACACCGGGGAGCTGTTTTTT. Protein: CASSYHGGLYTGELFF.

The sample holds a few counts of this clone. Here the CDR3 reads CASSLTSSGGASTDTQYF. CDR3 coding DNA: TGTGCCAGCAGCTTAACTTCTAGCGGGGGGGCTAGCACAGATACGCAGTATTTT. The chain recombines TRBV7-3 with TRBJ2-3; TRBD2 matches 12 bases. With V trimmed by 0 bases and J by 0 bases, 4 bases remained unmatched. The CDR3 extends over 18 amino acids. CDR1 is SGHTA and CDR2 is FQGTGA in the germline V gene.